Following are 5 T cell receptor beta chains from one sample sequenced in a study of cytomegalovirus exposure and HLA in healthy donors. Primers for the PCR totalled 60 Vbeta and 13 Jbeta. The assay was immunoSEQ multiplex PCR, and TCRdb's table has in-frame clones only and misses some. The sample holds 150,000 to 200,000 clones, around 79% seen once. Sample: PBMCs. Receptors were obtained from a woman in her 50s in good health and CMV-seronegative.

On this clone: At one of its ends the junction is not consistent with the germline gene, which may arise from a read error. This sequence joins TRBV7-7 and TRBJ2-1, with a weak D call TRBD2 (6 bases). The CDR3 has 13 residues. Germline V gene data show CDR1 as SSHAT and CDR2 as FNYEAQ (reference sequence). As DNA, the CDR3 is TGTGCTAGCAGCTTACGGGGAGGAAATGAGCAGTTCTTC. This encodes CASSLRGGNEQFF.

The V call is TRBV4-3, the J call TRBJ2-4; 8 positions agree with TRBD2. V lost 1 base and J lost 6; bases outside the gene matches: 5. Germline V gene lookup returns CDR1 LGHNA and CDR2 YSLEER. This CDR3 comprises 15 residues. CDR3 in amino acids: CASSQVSGARNIQYF. The CDR3 DNA sequence: TGCGCCAGCAGCCAAGTTAGCGGGGCAAGAAACATTCAGTACTTC.

The sample holds one count of this clone. The rearrangement uses TRBV10-3 and TRBJ2-1; 7 bases are a match to TRBD1. Unmatched junction bases numbered 2, after V lost 6 bases and J lost 0 bases. The germline V gene encodes CDR1 ENHRY and CDR2 SYGVKD. The CDR3 has 14 residues. In nucleotides, the CDR3 is TGTGCCATCAGGTCAGGGGGCTCCTACAATGAGCAGTTCTTC. Translation: CAIRSGGSYNEQFF.

The rearrangement links TRBV11-2 to TRBJ1-1, with 9 bases aligning to TRBD1. The CDR3 is 13 residues long. Germline CDR1 is SGHAT and CDR2 is FQNNGV. Unmatched junction bases numbered 1, after V lost 4 bases and J lost 4 bases. CDR3 loop: CASSSQGATEAFF. Written as DNA, the CDR3 is TGTGCCAGCAGCTCACAGGGGGCCACTGAAGCTTTCTTT.

This sequence joins TRBV6-1 and TRBJ1-5; the D gene is possibly TRBD1 (5 bases). Germline V gene sequence: CDR1 MNHNS, CDR2 SASEGT. The CDR3 covers 16 residues. V gave up 0 bases and J gave up 4 bases, with 13 bases separating them. The CDR3 sequence is CASSEALQGANQPQHF. The CDR3 DNA reads as TGTGCCAGCAGTGAAGCGCTTCAAGGGGCAAATCAGCCCCAGCATTTT.